Below, 30 T cell receptor beta chains from the same sample are listed, as sequenced in a study of blood T cell repertoires in COVID-19 (dated by TCRdb to 2018 to 2021). Libraries were built with the immunoSEQ multiplex PCR assay. Here the immuneACCESS table is served through TCRdb, limited to in-frame sequences with V and J called. Missing clones are a known gap in these copies; in checked studies unresolved V genes cover under half, and the rest lacks a known reason. This sample gives under 300,000 clones in total; 90% to 95% of them show up just once. Under 2.5% of the sample goes to the ten largest clones. Sequenced material: PBMCs or T cells enriched from blood (not recorded which). The receptors originated from a woman under 30 who had recovered from COVID-19.

V gene TRBV6-6 combines with J gene TRBJ1-5; D is possibly TRBD1 (5 bases). The CDR3 contains 15 residues. Per germline, CDR1 MNHNY and CDR2 SVGAGI (reference sequence). Trimming left V 5 bases short and J 0 bases short, with 11 bases between. CDR3 sequence (DNA): TGTGCCAGCAGTCGCAGACAGTCTAGCAATCAGCCCCAGCATTTT. Its translation is CASSRRQSSNQPQHF.

The genes are TRBV18 and TRBJ1-2, with 9 bases aligning to TRBD1. The germline V gene has CDR1 KGHSH and CDR2 LQKENI. The CDR3 covers 14 residues. The junction had 3 bases not matched to a gene; V was cut back by 3 bases and J by 4 bases. The CDR3 coding sequence is TGTGCCAGCTCACCGGACAGGGGACCCTATGGCTACACCTTC. Translation: CASSPDRGPYGYTF.

The chain employs TRBV15 and TRBJ2-1; D remains ambiguous. The CDR3 spans 20 residues. V was clipped by 0 bases and J by 0 bases, with 21 bases between them. The V gene's germline CDR1 is LNHNV and CDR2 YYDKDF (reference sequence). The CDR3 region is CATSRDRRRDPRSSYNEQFF. The CDR3 DNA sequence: TGTGCCACCAGCAGAGATCGACGACGAGATCCTCGGAGCTCCTACAATGAGCAGTTCTTC.

The chain has TRBV2 and TRBJ1-1, with D unresolved. Looked up from germline, CDR1 is SNHLY and CDR2 is FYNNEI. Trimming removed 4 bases from V and 1 base from J, with 10 bases in between. This CDR3 comprises 14 residues. The DNA of the CDR3 is TGTGCCAGCAGTGTCCTTGCGGGGAACACTGAAGCTTTCTTT. Translated: CASSVLAGNTEAFF.

This sequence joins TRBV6-6 and TRBJ1-1; D not certain. Trimming stripped 6 bases from V and 5 bases from J, with 19 bases between. This CDR3 has 15 amino acids. Germline V gene lookup returns CDR1 MNHNY and CDR2 SVGAGI (reference sequence). CDR3 protein: CASSLGPSSGTEAFF. The CDR3 region has the DNA TGTGCCAGCAGCTTAGGACCGTCATCGGGAACTGAAGCTTTCTTT.

The genes are TRBV5-4 and TRBJ1-4; D not certain. The CDR3 is 13 residues long. Germline V gene sequence: CDR1 SGHNT, CDR2 YYREEE (reference sequence). V lost 4 bases and J lost 0, with 4 bases in between. The DNA for the CDR3 is TGTGCCAGCAGCACTGCAACTAATGAAAAACTGTTTTTT. Its protein product is CASSTATNEKLFF.

The count of this clone is one. The V gene is TRBV9, the J gene TRBJ2-1; 9 bases match TRBD2. Losses at the gene ends were 4 bases for V and 6 bases for J; bases not matched to a gene: 11. The CDR3 length is 16 residues. Germline V gene lookup returns CDR1 SGDLS and CDR2 YYNGEE. The CDR3 DNA reads TGTGCCAGCAGCACAAGCCGACTAGCGGTTGGCAATGAGCAGTTCTTC. This codes for CASSTSRLAVGNEQFF.

The chain uses TRBV7-9 and TRBJ1-1; D is possibly TRBD1 (5 bases). The germline V gene has CDR1 SEHNR and CDR2 FQNEAQ (reference sequence). Trimming cost V 2 bases and J 0 bases, with 7 bases left between them. The CDR3 has 14 residues. Here the CDR3 reads CASSLQGLNTEAFF. CDR3 bases: TGTGCCAGCAGCTTACAGGGATTGAACACTGAAGCTTTCTTT.

The chain links TRBV28 to TRBJ1-1; tentatively, D is TRBD1 (5 bases). This CDR3 is 14 amino acids long. V lost 7 bases to trimming and J lost 6 bases, with 18 bases between them. Germline V CDR1 and CDR2: MDHEN, SYDVKM. CDR3 nucleotide sequence: TGTGCCAGCACCAGATTCAGGGTAGGGGCTGAAGCTTTCTTT. It is translated as CASTRFRVGAEAFF.

The chain has TRBV7-9 and TRBJ1-6; 7 bases line up with TRBD1. Germline lookup yields CDR1 SEHNR and CDR2 FQNEAQ (reference sequence). The CDR3 spans 16 residues. V lost 5 bases and J lost 10; bases outside the gene matches: 14. The CDR3 is CASSPTGARGRSPLHF. CDR3 sequence (DNA): TGTGCCAGCAGCCCCACAGGGGCCAGGGGTCGGTCACCCCTCCACTTT. The full variable domain, its missing parts supplied by reference TRBV7-9 and TRBJ1-6, is DTGVSQNPRHKITKRGQNVTFRCDPISEHNRLYWYRQTLGQGPEFLTYFQNEAQLEKSRLLSDRFSAERPKGSFSTLEIQRTEQGDSAMYLCASSPTGARGRSPLHFGNGTRLTVT.

V gene TRBV5-1 combines with J gene TRBJ2-7, with 9 bases fitting TRBD2. The CDR3 has 14 residues. Trimming at V came to 1 base and at J to 2 bases, leaving 1 base not matched to a gene. Germline assignment: CDR1 SGHRS and CDR2 YFSETQ. The CDR3 sequence: CASSLSGGTYEQYF. CDR3 nucleotides: TGCGCCAGCAGCTTGAGCGGGGGGACCTACGAGCAGTACTTC.

This clone was recorded once. The rearrangement uses TRBV6-5 and TRBJ1-4; perhaps TRBD1 as D (6 bases). Germline V gene data show CDR1 as MNHEY and CDR2 as SVGAGI. The CDR3 has 14 residues. Trimming stripped 2 bases from V and 4 bases from J, with 8 bases between. CDR3 sequence: CASSYGQLNEKLFF. The CDR3 DNA follows: TGTGCCAGCAGTTACGGACAGCTTAATGAAAAACTGTTTTTT.

The chain has TRBV7-3 and TRBJ2-1; 14 bases fit TRBD2. CDR3 length: 17 amino acids. CDR1 is SGHTA and CDR2 is FQGTGA in the germline V gene. V shed 4 bases and J 8 bases; nucleotides not matched to a gene: 10. The CDR3 bases are TGTGCCAGCAGCTACCTTCCGGGACTAGCGGGAGTGGATGAGCAGTTCTTC. Translating gives CASSYLPGLAGVDEQFF. The full variable domain, in which reference TRBV7-3 and TRBJ2-1 provide the parts outside the CDR3, is GAGVSQTPSNKVTEKGKYVELRCDPISGHTALYWYRQSLGQGPEFLIYFQGTGAADDSGLPNDRFFAVRPEGSVSTLKIQRTERGDSAVYLCASSYLPGLAGVDEQFFGPGTRLTVL.

The chain joins TRBV25-1 to TRBJ1-2; TRBD1 matches 9 bases. With V trimmed by 0 bases and J by 6 bases, 8 bases remained unmatched. The CDR3 covers 16 residues. The germline V gene encodes CDR1 MGHDK and CDR2 SYGVNS. The CDR3 nucleotides are TGTGCCAGCAGTGAATATGAGGGACAGGGATATAATGGCTACACCTTC. Translation gives CASSEYEGQGYNGYTF.

The sample holds one count of this clone. V and J are TRBV2 and TRBJ2-1; D gene uncertain. Trimming left V 2 bases short and J 2 bases short, with 7 bases between. The CDR3 runs to 14 residues. Germline V CDR1 and CDR2: SNHLY, FYNNEI. DNA for the CDR3: TGTGCCAGCAGTGAATACAGAGCCTACAATGAGCAGTTCTTC. Translation: CASSEYRAYNEQFF.

The chain employs TRBV2 and TRBJ1-2, with TRBD1 as a possible D gene (5 bases). This CDR3 contains 15 residues. Trimming pared 7 bases from V and 0 bases from J, leaving 15 bases between. Germline-derived CDR1 and CDR2 are SNHLY and FYNNEI. The DNA of the CDR3 is TGTGCCAGCACCCGGTCGCAGGGTGCTAACTATGGCTACACCTTC. It encodes CASTRSQGANYGYTF.

V gene TRBV5-1 combines with J gene TRBJ2-7; 10 bases line up with TRBD1. Trimming cost V 1 base and J 5 bases; bases outside gene matches: 6. This CDR3 is built from 15 residues. The V gene's germline CDR1 is SGHRS and CDR2 YFSETQ. CDR3 sequence reads: CASSLMVGTGDEQYF. Here the CDR3 DNA reads TGCGCCAGCAGCTTGATGGTAGGGACAGGGGACGAGCAGTACTTC.

The V and J genes are TRBV28 and TRBJ1-1; D ambiguous. Germline values: CDR1 MDHEN, CDR2 SYDVKM. This CDR3 comprises 15 residues. V was pared by 8 bases and J by 5 bases, with 21 bases between. This chain's CDR3 is CASGREGRGGTEAFF. The CDR3 nucleotides are TGTGCCAGCGGACGAGAAGGGAGAGGAGGGACTGAAGCTTTCTTT.

The chain combines TRBV11-3 with TRBJ2-1; 7 bases are shared with TRBD2. The V and J ends lost 5 bases and 2 bases, in that order; junction bases with no gene match: 3. This CDR3 is built from 14 residues. Germline-derived CDR1 and CDR2 are SGHNT and YENEEA. In DNA, the CDR3 is TGTGCCAGCAGCGACGGGGGGACCTACAATGAGCAGTTCTTC. Residues: CASSDGGTYNEQFF.

Concerning this clone itself: An end of the junction differs from the germline gene, which may be a read error. CDR3 in amino acids: CASSSGLAGGDTQYF. The CDR3 nucleotides are TGTGCTAGCAGCTCCGGACTAGCGGGAGGAGATACGCAGTATTTT. V is TRBV7-7 and J is TRBJ2-3; TRBD2 aligns across 14 bases. CDR1 and CDR2 from the germline V gene are SSHAT and FNYEAQ (reference sequence). The CDR3 totals 15 residues. The full variable domain, with the rest looked up from reference TRBV7-7 and TRBJ2-3, is GAGVSQSPRYKVTKRGQDVTLRCDPISSHATLYWYQQALGQGPEFLTYFNYEAQPDKSGLPSDRFSAERPEGSISTLTIQRTEQRDSAMYRCASSSGLAGGDTQYFGPGTRLTVL.

The rearrangement joins TRBV23-1 to TRBJ1-3, with 7 bases fitting TRBD1. TRBV23-1 is sorted into the ORF group, with uncertain function. With V trimmed by 3 bases and J by 4 bases, 3 bases remained unmatched. This CDR3 spans 14 amino acids. DNA for the CDR3: TGCGCCAGCAGTCACCCGGGACAGGGAAACACCATATATTTT. Encoded protein: CASSHPGQGNTIYF.

The J gene is TRBJ1-1, the V gene TRBV5-1; no clear D gene. The germline V gene has CDR1 SGHRS and CDR2 YFSETQ. Trimming removed 0 bases at V and 4 bases at J, with 13 bases between. The length of the CDR3 is 15 residues. CDR3: CASSLDMEVGTEAFF. CDR3 bases: TGCGCCAGCAGCTTGGATATGGAGGTGGGCACTGAAGCTTTCTTT.

The chain employs TRBV19 and TRBJ1-2; tentative D call: TRBD1 (6 bases). CDR1 and CDR2 (germline): LNHDA, SQIVND (reference sequence). The CDR3 length is 14 residues. Trimming stripped 4 bases from V and 4 bases from J, with 13 bases between. This CDR3 reads CASSKTGWSYGYTF. The CDR3 DNA is TGTGCCAGTAGTAAAACAGGGTGGAGCTATGGCTACACCTTC.

V gene TRBV10-3 combines with J gene TRBJ1-2; TRBD1 aligns across 11 bases. Trimming at V came to 0 bases and at J to 4 bases, leaving 7 bases not matched to a gene. The CDR3 contains 17 residues. Germline V CDR1 and CDR2: ENHRY, SYGVKD. For the CDR3, the DNA is TGTGCCATCAGTGAGTCGATTGGACAGGGGGCAAGCTATGGCTACACCTTC. This encodes CAISESIGQGASYGYTF.

As DNA, the CDR3 is TGTGCCAGCAGCGTAGAGGGACAGGCTGTCACTGAAGCTTTCTTT. As protein: CASSVEGQAVTEAFF. The J gene is TRBJ1-1, the V gene TRBV9; TRBD1 agrees at 8 bases. The CDR3 is 15 amino acids. V was clipped by 0 bases and J by 4 bases; unmatched bases: 5. The germline gives CDR1 SGDLS, CDR2 YYNGEE.

CDR3 protein: CASSNPGQGAVGNQPQHF. The CDR3 nucleotides read TGTGCCAGCAGTAATCCGGGACAGGGGGCCGTCGGCAATCAGCCCCAGCATTTT. This sequence joins TRBV28 and TRBJ1-5; TRBD1 aligns across 12 bases. The germline CDR1 and CDR2 sequences are MDHEN and SYDVKM. The CDR3 contains 18 residues. With 5 bases clipped from V and 2 bases from J, the junction kept 10 bases outside the gene matches.

The J gene is TRBJ2-7, the V gene TRBV20-1; D might be TRBD1 (5 bases). V was cut by 6 bases and J by 5 bases, with 11 bases left in between. This CDR3 is built from 11 residues. Germline V lookup: CDR1 DFQATT, CDR2 SNEGSKA (reference sequence). The chain's CDR3 is CSADFRDEQYF. CDR3 nucleotide sequence: TGCAGTGCCGATTTCAGGGACGAGCAGTACTTC.

The V gene is TRBV21-1, the J gene TRBJ1-2; TRBD1 is the table's D call and was not checked against the DNA. TRBV21-1 is described as a pseudogene. This CDR3 contains 17 residues. CDR3: CASSKDRVGTDNYGYTF. The CDR3 nucleotides are TGTGCCAGCAGCAAAGACCGGGTGGGGACAGATAACTATGGCTACACCTTC.

This chain connects TRBV7-9 to TRBJ1-2; 11 positions match TRBD1. The CDR3 runs 14 residues. Germline CDR1 and CDR2: SEHNR and FQNEAQ (reference sequence). Losses at the gene ends were 2 bases for V and 10 bases for J; bases not matched to a gene: 6. CDR3 protein: CASSLILGQGVYTF. CDR3 coding DNA: TGTGCCAGCAGCTTAATTTTGGGACAGGGGGTCTACACCTTC.

The rearrangement uses TRBV5-1 and TRBJ2-1; the match to TRBD2 covers 7 bases. The ends lost 3 bases at V and 4 bases at J; junction bases unmatched: 4. CDR3 length: 14 residues. Germline CDR1 reads SGHRS; CDR2 reads YFSETQ. CDR3 DNA: TGCGCCAGCAGCTCCCCGGGACTATACAATGAGCAGTTCTTC. Translating it yields CASSSPGLYNEQFF. The full variable domain, rest sourced from reference TRBV5-1 and TRBJ2-1, is KAGVTQTPRYLIKTRGQQVTLSCSPISGHRSVSWYQQTPGQGLQFLFEYFSETQRNKGNFPGRFSGRQFSNSRSEMNVSTLELGDSALYLCASSSPGLYNEQFFGPGTRLTVL.